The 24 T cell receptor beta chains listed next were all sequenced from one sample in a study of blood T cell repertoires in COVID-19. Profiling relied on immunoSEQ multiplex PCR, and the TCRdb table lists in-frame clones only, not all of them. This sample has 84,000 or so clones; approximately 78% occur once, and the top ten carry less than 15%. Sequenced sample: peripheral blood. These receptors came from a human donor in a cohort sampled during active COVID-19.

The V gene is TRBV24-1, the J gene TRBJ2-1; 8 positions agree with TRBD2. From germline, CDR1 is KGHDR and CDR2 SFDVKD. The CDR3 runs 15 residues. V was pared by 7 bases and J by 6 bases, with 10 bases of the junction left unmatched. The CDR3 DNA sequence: TGTGCCACCAGCAATAGTGCGGGGGGCCTCAATGAGCAGTTCTTC. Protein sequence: CATSNSAGGLNEQFF.

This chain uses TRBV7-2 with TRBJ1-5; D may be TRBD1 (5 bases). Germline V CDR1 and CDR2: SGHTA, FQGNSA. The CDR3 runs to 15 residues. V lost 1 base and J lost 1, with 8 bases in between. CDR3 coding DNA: TGTGCCAGCAGCTTAGGCGGGGGAAGCAATCAGCCCCAGCATTTT. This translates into CASSLGGGSNQPQHF. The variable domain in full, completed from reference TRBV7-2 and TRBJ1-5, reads GAGVSQSPSNKVTEKGKDVELRCDPISGHTALYWYRQSLGQGLEFLIYFQGNSAPDKSGLPSDRFSAERTGGSVSTLTIQRTQQEDSAVYLCASSLGGGSNQPQHFGDGTRLSIL.

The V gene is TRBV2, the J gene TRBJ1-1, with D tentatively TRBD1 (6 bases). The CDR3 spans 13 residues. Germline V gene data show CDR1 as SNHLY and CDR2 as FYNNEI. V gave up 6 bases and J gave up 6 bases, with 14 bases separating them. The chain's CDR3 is CASSGQLLAEAFF. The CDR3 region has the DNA TGTGCCAGCAGCGGACAGCTCTTAGCTGAAGCTTTCTTT.

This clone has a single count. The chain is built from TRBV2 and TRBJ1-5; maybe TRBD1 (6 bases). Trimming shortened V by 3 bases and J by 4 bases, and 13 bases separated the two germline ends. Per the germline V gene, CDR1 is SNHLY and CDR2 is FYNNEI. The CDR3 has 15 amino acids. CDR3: CASSDERTANQPQHF. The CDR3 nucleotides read TGTGCCAGCAGTGACGAAAGGACAGCGAATCAGCCCCAGCATTTT.

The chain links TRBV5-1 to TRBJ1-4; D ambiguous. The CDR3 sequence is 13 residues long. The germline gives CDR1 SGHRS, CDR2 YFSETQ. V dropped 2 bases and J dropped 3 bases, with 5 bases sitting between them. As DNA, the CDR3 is TGCGCCAGCAGCTTCTCCCCTAATGAAAAACTGTTTTTT. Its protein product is CASSFSPNEKLFF.

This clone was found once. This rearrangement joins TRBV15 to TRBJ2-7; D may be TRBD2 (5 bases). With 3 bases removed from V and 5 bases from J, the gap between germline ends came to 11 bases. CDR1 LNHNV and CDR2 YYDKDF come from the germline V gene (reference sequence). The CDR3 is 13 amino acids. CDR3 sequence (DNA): TGTGCCACCAGCAGCGGACTGTACGACGAGCAGTACTTC. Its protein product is CATSSGLYDEQYF.

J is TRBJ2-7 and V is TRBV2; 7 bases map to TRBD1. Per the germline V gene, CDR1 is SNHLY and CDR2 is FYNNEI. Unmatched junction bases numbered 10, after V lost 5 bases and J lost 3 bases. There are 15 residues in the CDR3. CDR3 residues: CASSSRQGRGYEQYF. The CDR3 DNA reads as TGTGCCAGCAGTTCCCGACAGGGCCGGGGCTACGAGCAGTACTTC.

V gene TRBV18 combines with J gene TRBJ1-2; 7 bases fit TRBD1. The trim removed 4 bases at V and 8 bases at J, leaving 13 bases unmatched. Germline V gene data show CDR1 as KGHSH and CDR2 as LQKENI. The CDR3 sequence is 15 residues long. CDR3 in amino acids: CASSRTGVKAGGYTF. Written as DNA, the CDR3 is TGTGCCAGCTCACGGACAGGAGTCAAGGCCGGGGGCTACACCTTC.

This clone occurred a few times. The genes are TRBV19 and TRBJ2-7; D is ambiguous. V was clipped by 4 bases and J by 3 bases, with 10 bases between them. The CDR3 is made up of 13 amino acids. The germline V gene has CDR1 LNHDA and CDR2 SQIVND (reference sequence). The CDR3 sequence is CASSTRQDYEQYF. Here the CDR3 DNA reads TGTGCCAGTAGTACGCGCCAGGACTACGAGCAGTACTTC.

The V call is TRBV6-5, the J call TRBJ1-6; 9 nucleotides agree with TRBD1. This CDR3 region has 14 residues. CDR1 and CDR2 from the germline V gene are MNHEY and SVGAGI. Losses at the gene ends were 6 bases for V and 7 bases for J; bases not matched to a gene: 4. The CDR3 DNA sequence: TGTGCCAGCAGGATAGACAGGGGGAATTCACCCCTCCACTTT. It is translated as CASRIDRGNSPLHF.

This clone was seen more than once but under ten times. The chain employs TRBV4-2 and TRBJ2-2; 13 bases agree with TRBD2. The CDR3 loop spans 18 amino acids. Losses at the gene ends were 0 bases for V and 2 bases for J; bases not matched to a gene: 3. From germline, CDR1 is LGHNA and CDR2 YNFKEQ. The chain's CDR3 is CASSQETSGGSNTGELFF. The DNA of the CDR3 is TGTGCCAGCAGCCAAGAGACTAGCGGGGGGTCAAACACCGGGGAGCTGTTTTTT.

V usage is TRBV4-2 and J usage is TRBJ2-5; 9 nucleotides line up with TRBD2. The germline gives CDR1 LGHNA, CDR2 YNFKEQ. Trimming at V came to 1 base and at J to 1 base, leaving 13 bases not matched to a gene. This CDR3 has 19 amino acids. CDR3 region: CASSQGYGLAGTRQETQYF. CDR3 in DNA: TGTGCCAGCAGCCAAGGATACGGGCTAGCGGGGACCCGCCAAGAGACCCAGTACTTC.

This CDR3 reads CASSKRNSPLHF. CDR3 nucleotide sequence: TGTGCCAGCAGCAAGAGAAATTCACCCCTCCACTTT. This sequence joins TRBV5-8 and TRBJ1-6; no firm D call. CDR1 SGHTS and CDR2 YDEGEE come from the germline V gene. V dropped 4 bases and J dropped 7 bases, with 6 bases sitting between them. The CDR3 consists of 12 residues.

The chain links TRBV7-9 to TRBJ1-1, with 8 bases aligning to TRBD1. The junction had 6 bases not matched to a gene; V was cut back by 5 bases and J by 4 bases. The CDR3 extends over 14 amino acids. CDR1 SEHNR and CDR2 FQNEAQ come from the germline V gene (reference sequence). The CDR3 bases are TGTGCCAGCAGCCCCCGGGACAGGAGCACTGAAGCTTTCTTT. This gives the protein CASSPRDRSTEAFF. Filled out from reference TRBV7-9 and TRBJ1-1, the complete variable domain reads DTGVSQNPRHKITKRGQNVTFRCDPISEHNRLYWYRQTLGQGPEFLTYFQNEAQLEKSRLLSDRFSAERPKGSFSTLEIQRTEQGDSAMYLCASSPRDRSTEAFFGQGTRLTVV.

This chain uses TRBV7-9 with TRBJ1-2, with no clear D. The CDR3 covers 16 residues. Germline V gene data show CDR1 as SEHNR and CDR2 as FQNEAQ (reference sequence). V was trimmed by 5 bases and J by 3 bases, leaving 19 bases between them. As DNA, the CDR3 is TGTGCCAGCAGCCATTCCTGGCAGAGGGATGACTATGGCTACACCTTC. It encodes CASSHSWQRDDYGYTF.

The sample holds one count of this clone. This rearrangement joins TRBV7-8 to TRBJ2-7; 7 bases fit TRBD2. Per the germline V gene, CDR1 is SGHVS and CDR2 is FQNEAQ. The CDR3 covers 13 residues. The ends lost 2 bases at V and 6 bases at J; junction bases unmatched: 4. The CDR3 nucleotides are TGTGCCAGCAGCTTACCTGCGGGGGTCGAGCAGTACTTC. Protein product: CASSLPAGVEQYF.

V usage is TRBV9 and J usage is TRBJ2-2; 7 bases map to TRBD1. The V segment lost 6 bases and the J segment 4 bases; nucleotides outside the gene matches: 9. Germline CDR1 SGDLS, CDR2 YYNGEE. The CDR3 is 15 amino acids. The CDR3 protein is CASTTGAPGTGELFF. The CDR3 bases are TGTGCCAGCACCACAGGGGCCCCCGGCACCGGGGAGCTGTTTTTT.

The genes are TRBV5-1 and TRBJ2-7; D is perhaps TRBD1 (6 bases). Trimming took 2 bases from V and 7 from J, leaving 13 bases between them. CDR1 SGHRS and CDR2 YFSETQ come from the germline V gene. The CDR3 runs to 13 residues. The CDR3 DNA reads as TGCGCCAGCAGCTTTAGGGCAGGGGAAGAGCAGTACTTC. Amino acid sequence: CASSFRAGEEQYF.

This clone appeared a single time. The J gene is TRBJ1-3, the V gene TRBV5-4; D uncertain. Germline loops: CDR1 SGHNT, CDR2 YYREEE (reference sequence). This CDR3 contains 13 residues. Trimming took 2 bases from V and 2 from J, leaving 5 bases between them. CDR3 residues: CASSLEPGNTIYF. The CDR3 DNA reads TGTGCCAGCAGCTTAGAGCCTGGAAACACCATATATTTT. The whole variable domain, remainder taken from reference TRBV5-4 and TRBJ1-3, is ETGVTQSPTHLIKTRGQQVTLRCSSQSGHNTVSWYQQALGQGPQFIFQYYREEENGRGNFPPRFSGLQFPNYSSELNVNALELDDSALYLCASSLEPGNTIYFGEGSWLTVV.

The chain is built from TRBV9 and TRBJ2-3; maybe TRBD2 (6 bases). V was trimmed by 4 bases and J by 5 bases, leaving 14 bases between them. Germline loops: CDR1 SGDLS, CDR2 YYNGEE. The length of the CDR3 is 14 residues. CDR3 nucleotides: TGTGCCAGCAGCCCCCCGGGAGCGGTAGATACGCAGTATTTT. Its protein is CASSPPGAVDTQYF.

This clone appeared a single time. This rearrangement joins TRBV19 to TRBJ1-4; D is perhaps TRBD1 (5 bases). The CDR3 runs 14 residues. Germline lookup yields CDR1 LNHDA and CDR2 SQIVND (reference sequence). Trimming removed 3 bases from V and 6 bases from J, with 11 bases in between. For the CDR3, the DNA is TGTGCCAGTAGTATCAGTTGGGGGGATGAAAAACTGTTTTTT. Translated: CASSISWGDEKLFF.

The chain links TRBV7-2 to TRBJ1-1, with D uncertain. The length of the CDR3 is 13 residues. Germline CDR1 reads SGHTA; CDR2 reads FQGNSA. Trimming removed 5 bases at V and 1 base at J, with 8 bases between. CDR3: CASSPFRNTEAFF. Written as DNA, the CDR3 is TGTGCCAGCAGCCCCTTCAGGAACACTGAAGCTTTCTTT.

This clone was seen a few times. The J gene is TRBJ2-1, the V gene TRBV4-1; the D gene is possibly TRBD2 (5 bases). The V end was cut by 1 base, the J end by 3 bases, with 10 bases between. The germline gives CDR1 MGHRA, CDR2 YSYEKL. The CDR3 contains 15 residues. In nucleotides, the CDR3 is TGCGCCAGCAGCCAAGGGCCCAGCGGCTACAATGAGCAGTTCTTC. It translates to CASSQGPSGYNEQFF.

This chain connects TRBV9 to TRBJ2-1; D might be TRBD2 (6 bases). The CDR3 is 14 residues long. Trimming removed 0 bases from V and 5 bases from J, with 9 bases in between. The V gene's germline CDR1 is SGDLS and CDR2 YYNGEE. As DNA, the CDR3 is TGTGCCAGCAGCGTAGCGACTAGGAACAATGAGCAGTTCTTC. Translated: CASSVATRNNEQFF.